A selection of T cell receptor beta chains follows, all from one sample in a study of T-cell reconstitution after alpha-beta-depleted transplantation in children. TCRdb recomputed calls from the PCR reads with MiXCR, one row per CDR3 protein. This table has more than 550,000 distinct CDR3 sequences, about 11% appearing once. This material consisted of PBMCs from the stem cell graft donor, taken from the stem cell graft. The receptor set was obtained from a human donor who donated a stem cell graft to a child with acute myeloid leukemia. CDR3s include the opening cysteine and the closing phenylalanine or tryptophan. A D gene is named only where the DNA matches it firmly. Clone size appears in some rows only: once, few, many, or a class for an expanded clone.

TRBV6-5	TRBJ2-3	-	-	CASTWHESTDTQYF	TGTGCCAGCACTTGGCATGAAAGCACAGATACGCAGTATTTT
TRBV5-1	TRBJ2-7	-	few	CASSLDVGGPYEQYF	TGCGCCAGCAGCTTGGACGTCGGGGGGCCCTACGAGCAGTACTTC
TRBV28	TRBJ2-1	-	-	CASRAALEPQFF	TGTGCCAGCAGAGCTGCACTGGAACCGCAGTTCTTC
TRBV28	TRBJ2-2	TRBD1	-	CASRRQGSNTGELFF	TGTGCCAGCAGGCGACAGGGTTCGAACACCGGGGAGCTGTTTTTT
TRBV7-2	TRBJ2-2	-	-	CASSPNFDGELFF	TGTGCCAGCAGCCCTAATTTTGACGGGGAGCTGTTTTTT
TRBV20-1	TRBJ2-1	-	many	CSARAPRASYNEQFF	TGCAGTGCTAGAGCCCCTAGGGCCTCCTACAATGAGCAGTTCTTC
TRBV6-1	TRBJ2-5	-	many	CASSSTSGNQETQYF	TGTGCCAGCAGCTCTACATCAGGAAACCAAGAGACCCAGTACTTC
TRBV29-1	TRBJ2-7	TRBD2	few	CSVISSGSSYEQYF	TGCAGCGTCATCTCTAGCGGGAGCTCCTACGAGCAGTACTTC
TRBV29-1	TRBJ2-6	TRBD2	many	CSVEDWVGGTGANVLTF	TGCAGCGTTGAAGATTGGGTGGGAGGGACTGGGGCCAACGTCCTGACTTTC
TRBV4-3	TRBJ2-3	-	many	CASSSRGGGGTDTQYF	TGCGCCAGCAGCTCGAGGGGAGGGGGGGGCACAGATACGCAGTATTTT
TRBV7-9	TRBJ2-7	-	many	CASSPPGLRVEEQYF	TGTGCCAGCAGCCCCCCCGGTCTCCGGGTTGAGGAGCAGTACTTC
TRBV7-2	TRBJ1-6	-	-	CASSPGRSNSPLHF	TGTGCCAGCAGCCCTGGACGGAGTAATTCACCCCTCCACTTT
TRBV5-5	TRBJ1-1	TRBD1	few	CASSPGQGSNTEAFF	TGTGCCAGCAGCCCGGGACAGGGATCGAACACTGAAGCTTTCTTT
TRBV20-1	TRBJ2-1	-	few	CSADYPIRNEQFF	TGCAGCGCCGACTACCCTATCCGCAATGAGCAGTTCTTC
TRBV20-1	TRBJ1-5	-	few	CSAHINSNQPQHF	TGCAGTGCTCATATTAATAGCAATCAGCCCCAGCATTTT
TRBV25-1	TRBJ2-5	TRBD1	-	CASSPPDRQQETQYF	TGTGCCAGCAGTCCCCCGGACAGGCAACAAGAGACCCAGTACTTC
TRBV14	TRBJ2-3	TRBD2	-	CASSQLAPSTDTQYF	TGTGCCAGCAGTCAACTAGCGCCTAGCACAGATACGCAGTATTTT
TRBV20-1	TRBJ2-7	TRBD2	-	CSARDQGGPSSYEQYF	TGCAGTGCTAGAGATCAGGGAGGGCCCTCCTCCTACGAGCAGTACTTC
TRBV6-2/TRBV6-3	TRBJ2-7	TRBD2	few	CASTTATSGSYEQYF	TGTGCCAGCACCACGGCGACTAGCGGCTCCTACGAGCAGTACTTC
TRBV9	TRBJ2-6	-	many	CASSPGRQLSGANVLTF	TGTGCCAGCAGCCCGGGGAGGCAGCTCTCTGGGGCCAACGTCCTGACTTTC
TRBV12-3/TRBV12-4	TRBJ2-7	TRBD1	few	CASSAPQGWEQYF	TGTGCCAGCAGTGCCCCACAGGGGTGGGAGCAGTACTTC
TRBV28	TRBJ1-1	-	-	CASITPVFAEAFF	TGTGCCAGCATTACCCCGGTATTTGCCGAAGCTTTCTTT
TRBV20-1	TRBJ2-7	TRBD2	many	CSARERRIAGVHEQYF	TGCAGTGCTAGAGAAAGGCGAATAGCGGGAGTACACGAGCAGTACTTC
TRBV7-9	TRBJ2-2	-	few	CASSSQRATNTGELFF	TGTGCCAGCAGCTCCCAGCGGGCCACTAACACCGGGGAGCTGTTTTTT
TRBV27	TRBJ2-5	TRBD1	-	CATQGELETQYF	TGTGCCACACAGGGGGAGCTAGAGACCCAGTACTTC
TRBV20-1	TRBJ2-3	-	-	CSARDMKRRGTDTQYF	TGCAGTGCTAGAGATATGAAGCGAAGGGGGACAGATACGCAGTATTTT
TRBV7-8	TRBJ2-7	TRBD2	few	CASSFESSGKYEQYF	TGTGCCAGCAGCTTTGAGTCTAGCGGGAAGTACGAGCAGTACTTC
TRBV7-9	TRBJ1-2	TRBD1	-	CASSPRTGGGNYGYTF	TGTGCCAGCAGCCCGAGAACAGGGGGCGGGAACTATGGCTACACCTTC
TRBV12-3/TRBV12-4	TRBJ1-1	-	few	CASSLPPNTEAFF	TGTGCCAGCAGTTTACCCCCGAACACTGAAGCTTTCTTT
TRBV3-1	TRBJ1-3	-	many	CASSQDVQRDTIYF	TGTGCCAGCAGCCAAGATGTCCAGAGAGACACCATATATTTT
TRBV5-1	TRBJ2-7	-	many	CASSLVREPYEQYF	TGCGCCAGCAGCTTGGTACGGGAGCCCTACGAGCAGTACTTC
TRBV11-2	TRBJ2-2	TRBD2	-	CASSLRLAGGPRTGELFF	TGTGCCAGCAGCTTAAGACTAGCGGGAGGGCCAAGGACCGGGGAGCTGTTTTTT
TRBV29-1	TRBJ2-5	-	many	CSVDPRVGETQYF	TGCAGCGTAGATCCCCGGGTGGGGGAGACCCAGTACTTC
TRBV20-1	TRBJ2-1	TRBD2	few	CSAELSGPTYNEQFF	TGCAGTGCTGAACTTAGCGGGCCCACCTACAATGAGCAGTTCTTC
TRBV11-1	TRBJ2-3	-	few	CASSLLKRSRTDTQYF	TGTGCCAGCAGCCTCCTAAAGCGGAGCCGAACAGATACGCAGTATTTT
TRBV10-3	TRBJ2-7	-	few	CAISVAGQGAYEQYF	TGTGCCATCAGTGTGGCGGGGCAGGGAGCCTACGAGCAGTACTTC
TRBV7-3	TRBJ2-1	TRBD1	-	CASSLSSGQGSNEQFF	TGTGCCAGCAGCTTGTCCTCGGGACAGGGGAGTAATGAGCAGTTCTTC
TRBV28	TRBJ1-1	-	-	CASSLVSVNTEAFF	TGTGCCAGCAGTTTGGTGTCGGTGAACACTGAAGCTTTCTTT
TRBV3-1	TRBJ1-1	-	few	CASSLSKGAHEAFF	TGTGCCAGCAGCCTATCGAAAGGGGCCCATGAAGCTTTCTTT
TRBV5-1	TRBJ2-7	-	few	CASSLGGGTTYEQYF	TGCGCCAGCAGCTTGGGGGGAGGGACAACGTACGAGCAGTACTTC
TRBV19	TRBJ2-7	TRBD1	-	CASSIRRGSSYEQYF	TGTGCCAGTAGTATACGCAGGGGGAGCTCCTACGAGCAGTACTTC
TRBV5-1	TRBJ2-3	TRBD2	few	CASSRPLAESTDTQYF	TGCGCCAGCAGCCGTCCACTAGCGGAGAGCACAGATACGCAGTATTTT
TRBV2	TRBJ1-4	TRBD1	few	CASRWTGTNEKLFF	TGTGCCAGCCGATGGACAGGGACTAATGAAAAACTGTTTTTT
TRBV2	TRBJ1-1	TRBD1	few	CASSERPGGVAFF	TGTGCCAGCAGTGAACGGCCAGGGGGAGTAGCTTTCTTT
TRBV11-2	TRBJ2-3	-	many	CASSPERSATDTQYF	TGTGCCAGCAGCCCTGAACGTAGCGCCACAGATACGCAGTATTTT
TRBV4-3	TRBJ2-7	-	-	CASSQALGTYEQYF	TGCGCCAGCAGCCAAGCTCTAGGAACCTACGAGCAGTACTTC
TRBV11-2	TRBJ2-1	TRBD2	-	CASSPGLAGALIPSGEQFF	TGTGCCAGCAGCCCGGGACTAGCGGGAGCGCTAATACCTTCGGGTGAGCAGTTCTTC
TRBV5-5	TRBJ2-7	-	few	CASSLISTTRSAEQYF	TGTGCCAGCAGCTTGATCTCAACTACTAGGAGCGCCGAGCAGTACTTC
TRBV6-2/TRBV6-3	TRBJ2-1	-	few	CASTVALHNEQFF	TGTGCCAGCACCGTAGCTCTCCACAATGAGCAGTTCTTC
TRBV20-1	TRBJ2-5	-	few	CSATVTVQETQYF	TGCAGTGCTACGGTGACCGTTCAAGAGACCCAGTACTTC
TRBV20-1	TRBJ2-7	TRBD2	-	CSARDIFSGITYEQYF	TGCAGTGCTAGAGATATTTTTAGCGGGATTACCTACGAGCAGTACTTC
TRBV28	TRBJ2-5	-	-	CASRSGAGSQYF	TGTGCCAGCAGGTCTGGGGCGGGATCCCAGTACTTC
TRBV21-1	TRBJ2-1	-	-	CARDLGLAGHGNEQFF	TGTGCCAGAGACCTGGGGCTAGCGGGACACGGCAATGAGCAGTTCTTC